What follows are 5 T cell receptor beta chains derived from one specimen sequenced in a study of shared clonotypes between healthy human individuals. The assay was immunoSEQ multiplex PCR, and TCRdb's table has in-frame clones only and misses some. The profile shows fewer than 2.5 million clones, roughly 93% of them singletons. Material for sequencing was naive CD4+ T cells from PBMCs. Sample subset: CD45RA+ positively selected. Receptor source: a man aged 18 to 29 in good health. Some clones in this sample may be carry-over from other donors' samples.

The chain combines TRBV19 with TRBJ2-2; 9 nucleotides line up with TRBD2. The germline CDR1 and CDR2 sequences are LNHDA and SQIVND (reference sequence). This CDR3 is 16 amino acids long. Trimming removed 5 bases from V and 4 bases from J; junction bases left unmatched: 8. CDR3 residues: CASSGIAGDSTGELFF. CDR3 nucleotide sequence: TGTGCCAGTAGTGGGATAGCGGGAGATTCCACCGGGGAGCTGTTTTTT.

The chain uses TRBV11-2 and TRBJ1-1; D is uncertain. Trimming removed 1 base from V and 6 bases from J, with 12 bases in between. Germline values: CDR1 SGHAT, CDR2 FQNNGV. The CDR3 consists of 14 residues. The CDR3 nucleotides read TGTGCCAGCAGCTTAGCCGGTTATTCGTCTGAAGCTTTCTTT. This gives the protein CASSLAGYSSEAFF.

The chain has TRBV29-1 and TRBJ2-1; 8 nucleotides line up with TRBD1. The CDR3 runs 11 residues. V dropped 6 bases and J dropped 8; count of bases not matched to a gene: 3. Germline-derived CDR1 and CDR2 are SQVTM and ANQGSEA. CDR3 sequence reads: CSVDRGDEQFF. The CDR3 nucleotides read TGCAGCGTCGACAGGGGCGATGAGCAGTTCTTC.

V usage is TRBV5-1 and J usage is TRBJ1-4, with D perhaps TRBD1 (5 bases). Germline V lookup: CDR1 SGHRS, CDR2 YFSETQ. The V end lost 7 bases, the J end lost 12 bases, and 28 bases lay between the germline ends. CDR3 length: 16 residues. CDR3 residues: CASSVNPTAQGGQLFF. The CDR3, as DNA: TGCGCCAGCTCCGTCAACCCAACAGCCCAGGGAGGTCAACTGTTTTTT.

J is TRBJ2-2 and V is TRBV7-9; no reliable D call. CDR3 length: 14 amino acids. Looked up from germline, CDR1 is SEHNR and CDR2 is FQNEAQ (reference sequence). The germline V and J ends were trimmed by 5 bases and 1 base, with 8 bases remaining between them. The CDR3 here is CASSPDQNTGELFF. CDR3 in DNA: TGTGCCAGCAGCCCAGACCAGAACACCGGGGAGCTGTTTTTT.